This T cell receptor beta chain was recorded in a study of blood T cell repertoires in COVID-19. Study summary: T cells, B-cell-depleted T cells, or PBMCs provided the cDNA or gDNA that served as material.

The CDR3 totals 15 residues. The germline V gene has CDR1 LNHNV and CDR2 YYDKDF (reference sequence). Losses at the gene ends were 1 base for V and 2 bases for J; bases not matched to a gene: 5. Per the study methods: Amplifying reference gene primers gave estimates of nucleated cell counts. Here immunoSEQ multiplex PCR was the method, and the copy in TCRdb shows in-frame clones only, minus some. The DNA was the basis for D and trimming; V, J and clone size are from that table. The table includes about 370,000 clones, approximately 90% detected once. Recovery among Cohort 3 donors was established by two negative PCRs, clearance, or symptom resolution.

Sequencing was performed on PBMCs or T cells enriched from blood (not recorded which). This TCR was sampled from a man aged 18 to 29 who had recovered from COVID-19. The genes are TRBV15 and TRBJ2-7; 7 positions agree with TRBD1. The CDR3 bases are TGTGCCACCAGCAGAGCCAGGGGGTCGGCCTACGAGCAGTACTTC. Translation gives CATSRARGSAYEQYF.